This T cell receptor (beta chain) was captured by sequencing in a study of blood T cell repertoires in COVID-19. The CDR3 totals 13 residues. Trimming took off 4 bases at V and 1 base at J, with 7 bases between the two ends. CDR1 is LGHDT, CDR2 YNNKEL, per germline (reference sequence). Sequencing used immunoSEQ multiplex PCR; TCRdb keeps in-frame clones, though not all of them. The data show about 46,000 clones, about 87% seen once. This rearrangement joins TRBV3-1 (or the pseudogene TRBV3-2) to TRBJ1-1, with D tentatively TRBD1 (5 bases). This sequence originates from a human donor in a cohort sampled during active COVID-19. Sequenced sample: peripheral blood. The CDR3 sequence is CASSRTQNTEAFF. CDR3 bases: TGTGCCAGCAGCCGGACACAGAACACTGAAGCTTTCTTT.